What follows are 4 T cell receptor beta chains derived from one specimen sequenced in a study of T cell repertoires in cytomegalovirus infection. TCRdb passed the reads through MiXCR, listing each CDR3 protein once. The sample gives around 490,000 distinct CDR3 sequences, about a quarter of which show up once; approximately 13% is in the top ten. Material for sequencing was PBMCs. The receptors here all came from a human donor in good health (CMV status not recorded). Some clones in this sample may be carry-over from other donors' samples.

In its sample, this clonotype was seen many times. The chain is built from TRBV7-2 and TRBJ2-3, with 9 nucleotides matching TRBD2. This CDR3 is 16 amino acids long. The V and J ends lost 1 base and 5 bases, in that order; junction bases with no gene match: 7. Per germline, CDR1 SGHTA and CDR2 FQGNSA. The CDR3 DNA follows: TGTGCCAGCAGCTTAGACGGCGGGAGGGCCGTAGATACGCAGTATTTT. Its translation: CASSLDGGRAVDTQYF. The full variable domain, its missing parts supplied by reference TRBV7-2 and TRBJ2-3, is GAGVSQSPSNKVTEKGKDVELRCDPISGHTALYWYRQSLGQGLEFLIYFQGNSAPDKSGLPSDRFSAERTGGSVSTLTIQRTQQEDSAVYLCASSLDGGRAVDTQYFGPGTRLTVL.

The genes are TRBV19 and TRBJ2-1, with 7 bases aligning to TRBD2. V lost 7 bases to trimming and J lost 3 bases; unmatched junction nucleotides: 6. This CDR3 region has 14 residues. The germline gives CDR1 LNHDA, CDR2 SQIVND (reference sequence). The CDR3 DNA is TGTGCCAGTAAAGGGCGGGAGTTCTACAATGAGCAGTTCTTC. Its translation: CASKGREFYNEQFF.

This clonotype was counted only a few times. The genes are TRBV11-2 and TRBJ1-2, with 8 bases identical to TRBD1. The germline CDR1 and CDR2 sequences are SGHAT and FQNNGV. CDR3 length equals 17 residues. V lost 5 bases, J lost 2 bases, and 13 bases stayed unmatched. This CDR3 reads CASSQGQGGEGNYGYTF. CDR3 coding DNA: TGTGCCAGCAGCCAAGGACAGGGAGGTGAGGGAAACTATGGCTACACCTTC.

This clonotype has only a few counts. The V gene is TRBV19, the J gene TRBJ2-2; D ambiguous. CDR1 and CDR2 (germline): LNHDA, SQIVND (reference sequence). This CDR3 region has 15 residues. V was trimmed by 6 bases and J by 0 bases, leaving 11 bases between them. This chain's CDR3 is CASRLAASNTGELFF. As DNA, the CDR3 is TGTGCCAGTAGGCTGGCGGCCTCGAACACCGGGGAGCTGTTTTTT.